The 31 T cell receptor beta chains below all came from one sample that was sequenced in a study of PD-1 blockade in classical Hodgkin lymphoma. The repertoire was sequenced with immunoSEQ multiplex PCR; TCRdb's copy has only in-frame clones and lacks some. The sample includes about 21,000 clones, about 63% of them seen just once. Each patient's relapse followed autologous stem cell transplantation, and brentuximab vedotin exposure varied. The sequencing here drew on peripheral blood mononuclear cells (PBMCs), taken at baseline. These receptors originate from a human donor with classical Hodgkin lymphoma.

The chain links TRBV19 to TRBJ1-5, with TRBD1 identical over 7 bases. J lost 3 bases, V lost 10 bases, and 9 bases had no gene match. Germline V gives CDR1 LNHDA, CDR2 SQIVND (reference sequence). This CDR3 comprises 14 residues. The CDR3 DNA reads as TGTGCCACCCAAGTACAGGGGACCAATCAGCCCCAGCATTTT. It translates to CATQVQGTNQPQHF.

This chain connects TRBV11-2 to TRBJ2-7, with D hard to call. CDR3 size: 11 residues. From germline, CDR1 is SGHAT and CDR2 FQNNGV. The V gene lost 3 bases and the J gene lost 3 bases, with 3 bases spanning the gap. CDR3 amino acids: CASSFHYEQYF. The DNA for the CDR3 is TGTGCCAGCAGCTTTCACTACGAGCAGTACTTC.

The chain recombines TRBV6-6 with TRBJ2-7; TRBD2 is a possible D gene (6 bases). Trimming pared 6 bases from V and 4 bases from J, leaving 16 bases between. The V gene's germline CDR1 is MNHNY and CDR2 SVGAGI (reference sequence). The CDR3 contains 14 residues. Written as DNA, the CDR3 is TGTGCCAGCAGCCCCGGGGACTGGGGGTACGAGCAGTACTTC. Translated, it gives CASSPGDWGYEQYF.

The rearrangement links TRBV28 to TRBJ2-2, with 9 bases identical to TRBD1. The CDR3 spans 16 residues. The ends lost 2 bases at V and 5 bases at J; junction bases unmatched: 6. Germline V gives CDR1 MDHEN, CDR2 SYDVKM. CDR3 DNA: TGTGCCAGCAGTTTACTCCGGGACAGGGTTACCGGGGAGCTGTTTTTT. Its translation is CASSLLRDRVTGELFF.

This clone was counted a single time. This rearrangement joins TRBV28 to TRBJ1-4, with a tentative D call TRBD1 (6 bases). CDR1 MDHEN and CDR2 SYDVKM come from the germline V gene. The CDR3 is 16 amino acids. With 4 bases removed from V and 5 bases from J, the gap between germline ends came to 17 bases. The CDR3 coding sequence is TGTGCCAGCAGTTCGACAGGCTCCACGAGAAATGAAAAACTGTTTTTT. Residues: CASSSTGSTRNEKLFF.

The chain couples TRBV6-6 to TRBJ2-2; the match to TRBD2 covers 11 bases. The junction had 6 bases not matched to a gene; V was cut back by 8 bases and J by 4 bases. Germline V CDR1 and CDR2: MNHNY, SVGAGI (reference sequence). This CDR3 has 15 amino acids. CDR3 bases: TGTGCCAGCCGACTAGCGGGAACTGTCACCGGGGAGCTGTTTTTT. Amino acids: CASRLAGTVTGELFF.

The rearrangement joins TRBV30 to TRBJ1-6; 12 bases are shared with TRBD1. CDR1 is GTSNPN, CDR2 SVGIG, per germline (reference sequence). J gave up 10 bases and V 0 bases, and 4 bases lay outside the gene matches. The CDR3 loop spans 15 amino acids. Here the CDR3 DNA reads TGTGCCTGGAGTGTCCGGGACAGGGGGCTGTCACCCCTCCACTTT. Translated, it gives CAWSVRDRGLSPLHF. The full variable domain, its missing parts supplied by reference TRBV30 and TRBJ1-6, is SQTIHQWPATLVQPVGSPLSLECTVEGTSNPNLYWYRQAAGRGLQLLFYSVGIGQISSEVPQNLSASRPQDRQFILSSKKLLLSDSGFYLCAWSVRDRGLSPLHFGNGTRLTVT.

The CDR3 protein is CARSFTSGGIPNEQFF. The CDR3 nucleotides are TGTGCCAGAAGCTTTACTAGCGGGGGGATACCCAATGAGCAGTTCTTC. The chain employs TRBV7-5 and TRBJ2-1; the table's D call of TRBD2 was not tested on the DNA. TRBV7-5 is recorded as a pseudogene. The length of the CDR3 is 16 residues.

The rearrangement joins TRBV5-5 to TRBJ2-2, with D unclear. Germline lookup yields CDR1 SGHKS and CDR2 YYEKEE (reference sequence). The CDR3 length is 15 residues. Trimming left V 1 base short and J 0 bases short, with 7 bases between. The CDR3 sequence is CASSLTTANTGELFF. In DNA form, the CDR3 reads TGTGCCAGCAGCTTGACAACAGCGAACACCGGGGAGCTGTTTTTT.

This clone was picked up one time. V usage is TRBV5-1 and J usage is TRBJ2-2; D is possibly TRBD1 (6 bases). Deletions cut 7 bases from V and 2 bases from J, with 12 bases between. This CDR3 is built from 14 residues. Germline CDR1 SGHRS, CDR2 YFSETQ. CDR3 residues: CASVAGENTGELFF. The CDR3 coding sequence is TGCGCCAGCGTAGCAGGGGAAAACACCGGGGAGCTGTTTTTT.

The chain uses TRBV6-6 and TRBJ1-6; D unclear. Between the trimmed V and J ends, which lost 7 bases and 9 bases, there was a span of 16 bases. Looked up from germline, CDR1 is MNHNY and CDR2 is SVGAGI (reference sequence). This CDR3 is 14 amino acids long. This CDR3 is CASNTGPMGSPLHF. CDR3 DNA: TGTGCCAGCAACACCGGGCCGATGGGTTCACCCCTCCACTTT.

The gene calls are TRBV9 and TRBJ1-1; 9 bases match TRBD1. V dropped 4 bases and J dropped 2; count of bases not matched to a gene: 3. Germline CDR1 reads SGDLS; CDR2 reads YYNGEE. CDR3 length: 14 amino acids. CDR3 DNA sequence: TGTGCCAGCAGCAGACAGGGGGATAACACTGAAGCTTTCTTT. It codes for CASSRQGDNTEAFF.

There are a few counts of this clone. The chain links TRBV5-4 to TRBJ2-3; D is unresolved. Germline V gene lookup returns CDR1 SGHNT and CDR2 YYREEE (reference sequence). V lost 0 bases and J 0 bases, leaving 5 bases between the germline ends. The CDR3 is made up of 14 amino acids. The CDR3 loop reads CASSLDISTDTQYF. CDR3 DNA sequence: TGTGCCAGCAGCTTGGACATAAGCACAGATACGCAGTATTTT.

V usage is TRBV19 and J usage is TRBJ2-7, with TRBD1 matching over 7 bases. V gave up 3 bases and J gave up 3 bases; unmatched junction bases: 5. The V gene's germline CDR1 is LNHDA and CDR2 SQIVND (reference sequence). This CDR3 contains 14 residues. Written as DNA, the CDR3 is TGTGCCAGTAGTATTGCGACAGGGCTCTACGAGCAGTACTTC. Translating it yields CASSIATGLYEQYF.

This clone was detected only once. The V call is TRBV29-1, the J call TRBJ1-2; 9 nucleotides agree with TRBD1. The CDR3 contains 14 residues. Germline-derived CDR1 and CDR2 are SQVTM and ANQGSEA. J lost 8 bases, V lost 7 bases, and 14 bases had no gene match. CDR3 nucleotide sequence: TGCAGCGCTCAACAGGGGGCGCGAAATAGCGGCTACACCTTC. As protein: CSAQQGARNSGYTF.

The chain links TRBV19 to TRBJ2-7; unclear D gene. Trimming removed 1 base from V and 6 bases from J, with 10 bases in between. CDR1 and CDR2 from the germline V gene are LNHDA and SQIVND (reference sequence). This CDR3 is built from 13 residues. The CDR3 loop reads CASSIGTGAEQYF. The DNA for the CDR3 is TGTGCCAGTAGTATAGGTACGGGCGCCGAGCAGTACTTC.

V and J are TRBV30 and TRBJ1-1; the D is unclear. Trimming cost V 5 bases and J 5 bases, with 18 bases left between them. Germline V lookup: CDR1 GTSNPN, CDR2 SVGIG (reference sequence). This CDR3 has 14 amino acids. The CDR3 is CAWADGSTGTEAFF. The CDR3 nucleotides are TGTGCCTGGGCAGACGGTTCTACCGGGACTGAAGCTTTCTTT.

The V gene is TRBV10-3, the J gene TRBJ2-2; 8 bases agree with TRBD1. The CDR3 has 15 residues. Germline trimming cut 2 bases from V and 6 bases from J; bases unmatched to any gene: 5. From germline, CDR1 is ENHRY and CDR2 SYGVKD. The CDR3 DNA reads TGTGCCATCAGTGAGACAGGGGGAGATTCCGGGGAGCTGTTTTTT. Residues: CAISETGGDSGELFF.

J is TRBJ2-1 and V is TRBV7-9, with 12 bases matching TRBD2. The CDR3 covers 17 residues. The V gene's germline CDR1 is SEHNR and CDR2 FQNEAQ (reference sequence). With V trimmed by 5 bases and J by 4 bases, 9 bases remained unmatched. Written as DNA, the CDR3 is TGTGCCAGCAGCAAACCGGGACTAGCGGGTCAATACAATGAGCAGTTCTTC. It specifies CASSKPGLAGQYNEQFF.

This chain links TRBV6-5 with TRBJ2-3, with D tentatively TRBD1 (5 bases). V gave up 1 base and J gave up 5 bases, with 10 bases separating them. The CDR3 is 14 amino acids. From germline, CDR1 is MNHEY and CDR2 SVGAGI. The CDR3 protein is CASSYLGPLDTQYF. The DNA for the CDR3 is TGTGCCAGCAGTTACTTGGGGCCTTTAGATACGCAGTATTTT.

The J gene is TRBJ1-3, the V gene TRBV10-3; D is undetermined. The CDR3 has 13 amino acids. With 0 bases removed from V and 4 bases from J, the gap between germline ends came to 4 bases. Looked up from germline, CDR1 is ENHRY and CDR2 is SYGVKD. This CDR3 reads CAISESGGNTIYF. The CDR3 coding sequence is TGTGCCATCAGTGAGTCGGGGGGAAACACCATATATTTT.

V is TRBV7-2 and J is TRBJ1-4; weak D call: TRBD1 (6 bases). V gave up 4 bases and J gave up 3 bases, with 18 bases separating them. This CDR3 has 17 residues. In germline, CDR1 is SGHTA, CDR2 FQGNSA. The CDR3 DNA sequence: TGTGCCAGCAGCTCCCGACTTGGGGGCAGACCTAATGAAAAACTGTTTTTT. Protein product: CASSSRLGGRPNEKLFF. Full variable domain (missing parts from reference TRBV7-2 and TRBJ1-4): GAGVSQSPSNKVTEKGKDVELRCDPISGHTALYWYRQSLGQGLEFLIYFQGNSAPDKSGLPSDRFSAERTGGSVSTLTIQRTQQEDSAVYLCASSSRLGGRPNEKLFFGSGTQLSVL.

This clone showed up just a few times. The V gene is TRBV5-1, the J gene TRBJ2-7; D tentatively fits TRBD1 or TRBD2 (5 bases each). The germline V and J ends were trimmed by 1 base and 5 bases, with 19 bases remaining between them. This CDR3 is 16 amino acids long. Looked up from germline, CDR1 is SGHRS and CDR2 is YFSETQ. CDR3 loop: CASSLNPGRVGDEQYF. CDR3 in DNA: TGCGCCAGCAGCTTGAACCCAGGGAGAGTGGGCGACGAGCAGTACTTC.

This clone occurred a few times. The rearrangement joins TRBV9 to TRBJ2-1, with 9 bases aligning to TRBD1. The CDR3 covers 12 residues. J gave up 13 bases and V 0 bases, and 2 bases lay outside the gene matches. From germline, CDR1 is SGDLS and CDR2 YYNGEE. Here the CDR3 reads CASSVVGQGQFF. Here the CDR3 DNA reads TGTGCCAGCAGCGTAGTGGGACAGGGTCAGTTCTTC.

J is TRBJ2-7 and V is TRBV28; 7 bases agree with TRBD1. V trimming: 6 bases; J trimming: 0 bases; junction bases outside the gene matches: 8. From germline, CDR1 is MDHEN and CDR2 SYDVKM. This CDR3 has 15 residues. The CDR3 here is CASRPQGWSSYEQYF. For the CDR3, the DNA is TGTGCCAGCAGACCACAGGGGTGGTCCTCCTACGAGCAGTACTTC.

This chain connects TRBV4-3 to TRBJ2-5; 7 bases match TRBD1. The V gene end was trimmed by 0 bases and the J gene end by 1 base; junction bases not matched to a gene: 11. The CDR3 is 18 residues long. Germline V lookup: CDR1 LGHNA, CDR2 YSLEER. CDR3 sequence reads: CASSQDLLAPGGQETQYF. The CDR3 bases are TGCGCCAGCAGCCAAGATCTGTTGGCCCCAGGGGGCCAAGAGACCCAGTACTTC.

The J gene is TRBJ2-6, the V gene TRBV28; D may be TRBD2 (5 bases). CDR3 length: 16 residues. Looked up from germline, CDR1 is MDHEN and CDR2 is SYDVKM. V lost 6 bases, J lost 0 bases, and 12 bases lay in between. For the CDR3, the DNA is TGTGCCAGCAGCGGGAACCAGGCCTCTGGGGCCAACGTCCTGACTTTC. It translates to CASSGNQASGANVLTF.

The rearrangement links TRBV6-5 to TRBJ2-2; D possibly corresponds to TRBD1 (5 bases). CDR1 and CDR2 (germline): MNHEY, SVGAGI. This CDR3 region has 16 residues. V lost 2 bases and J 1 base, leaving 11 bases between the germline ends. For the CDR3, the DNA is TGTGCCAGCAGTTACAGTCCAGGGATGAACACCGGGGAGCTGTTTTTT. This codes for CASSYSPGMNTGELFF.

Here the CDR3 reads CATSTYGADTQYF. For the CDR3, the DNA is TGTGCCACCAGCACCTACGGGGCGGATACGCAGTATTTT. The gene calls are TRBV15 and TRBJ2-3; D may be TRBD1 or TRBD2 (5 bases each). Between the trimmed V and J ends, which lost 4 bases and 6 bases, there was a span of 11 bases. The CDR3 totals 13 residues. From germline, CDR1 is LNHNV and CDR2 YYDKDF (reference sequence).

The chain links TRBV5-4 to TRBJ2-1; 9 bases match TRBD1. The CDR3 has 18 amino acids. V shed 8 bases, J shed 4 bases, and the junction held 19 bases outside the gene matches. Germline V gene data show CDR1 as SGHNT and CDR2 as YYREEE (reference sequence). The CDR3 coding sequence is TGTGCCAGTTACTCGATGAAGGCGGGACAGGGTTCGTACAATGAGCAGTTCTTC. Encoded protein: CASYSMKAGQGSYNEQFF.

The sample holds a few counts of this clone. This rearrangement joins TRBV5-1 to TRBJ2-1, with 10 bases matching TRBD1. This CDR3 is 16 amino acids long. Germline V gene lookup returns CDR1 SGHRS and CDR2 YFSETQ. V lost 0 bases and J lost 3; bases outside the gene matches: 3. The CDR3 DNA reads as TGCGCCAGCAGCTTGGGGGGACAGGGGAGCTACAATGAGCAGTTCTTC. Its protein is CASSLGGQGSYNEQFF.